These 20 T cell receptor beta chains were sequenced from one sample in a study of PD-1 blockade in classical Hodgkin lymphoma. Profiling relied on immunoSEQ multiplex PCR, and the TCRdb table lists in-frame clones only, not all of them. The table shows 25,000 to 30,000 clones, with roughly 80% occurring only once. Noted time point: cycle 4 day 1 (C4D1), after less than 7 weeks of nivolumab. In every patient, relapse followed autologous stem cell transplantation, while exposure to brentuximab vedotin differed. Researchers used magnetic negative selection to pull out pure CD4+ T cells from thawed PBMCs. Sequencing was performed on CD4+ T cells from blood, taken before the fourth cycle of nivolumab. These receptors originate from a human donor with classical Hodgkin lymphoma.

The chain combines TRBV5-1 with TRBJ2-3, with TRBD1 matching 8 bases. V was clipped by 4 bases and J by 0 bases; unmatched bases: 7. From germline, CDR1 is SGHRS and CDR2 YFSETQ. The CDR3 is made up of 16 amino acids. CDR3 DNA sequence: TGCGCCAGCAGCCCGGCGAGACAGGGGAGCACAGATACGCAGTATTTT. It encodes CASSPARQGSTDTQYF. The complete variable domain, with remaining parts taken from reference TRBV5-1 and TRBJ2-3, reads KAGVTQTPRYLIKTRGQQVTLSCSPISGHRSVSWYQQTPGQGLQFLFEYFSETQRNKGNFPGRFSGRQFSNSRSEMNVSTLELGDSALYLCASSPARQGSTDTQYFGPGTRLTVL.

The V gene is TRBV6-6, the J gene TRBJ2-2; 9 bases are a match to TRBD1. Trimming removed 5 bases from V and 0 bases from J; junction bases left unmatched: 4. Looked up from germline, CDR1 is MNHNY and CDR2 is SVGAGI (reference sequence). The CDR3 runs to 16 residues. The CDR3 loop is CASSRTGVTNTGELFF. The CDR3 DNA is TGTGCCAGCAGTCGGACAGGGGTAACGAACACCGGGGAGCTGTTTTTT.

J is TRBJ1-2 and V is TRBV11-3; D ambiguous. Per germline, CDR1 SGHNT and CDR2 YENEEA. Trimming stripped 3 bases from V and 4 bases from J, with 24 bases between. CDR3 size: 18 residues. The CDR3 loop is CASSFQYCPRLGLYGYTF. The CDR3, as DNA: TGTGCCAGCAGCTTCCAGTACTGCCCTAGGTTAGGCCTCTATGGCTACACCTTC.

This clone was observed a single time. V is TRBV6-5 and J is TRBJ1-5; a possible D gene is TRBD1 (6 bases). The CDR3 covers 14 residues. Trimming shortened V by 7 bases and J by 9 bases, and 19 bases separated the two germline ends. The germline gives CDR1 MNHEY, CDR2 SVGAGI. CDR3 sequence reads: CASTPGAGALPQHF. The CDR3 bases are TGTGCCAGCACCCCAGGGGCAGGCGCATTGCCCCAGCATTTT.

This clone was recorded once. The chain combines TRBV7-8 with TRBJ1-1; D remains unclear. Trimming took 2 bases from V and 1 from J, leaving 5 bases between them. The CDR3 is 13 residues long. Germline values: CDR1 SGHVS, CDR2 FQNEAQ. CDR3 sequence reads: CASSLKQNTEAFF. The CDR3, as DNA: TGTGCCAGCAGCTTAAAACAGAACACTGAAGCTTTCTTT.

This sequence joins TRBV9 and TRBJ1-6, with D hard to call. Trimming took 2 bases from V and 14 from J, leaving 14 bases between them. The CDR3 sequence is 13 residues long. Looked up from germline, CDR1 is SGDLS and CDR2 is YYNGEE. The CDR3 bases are TGTGCCAGCAGCGTCGGCACGGGAGCGACCCTCCACTTT. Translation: CASSVGTGATLHF.

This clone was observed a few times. CDR3 sequence reads: CASSYGDYTGELFF. CDR3 nucleotide sequence: TGCGCCAGCAGCTATGGAGATTACACCGGGGAGCTGTTTTTT. This chain links TRBV5-1 with TRBJ2-2; the D is unclear. CDR3 size: 14 residues. V lost 3 bases to trimming and J lost 3 bases, with 9 bases between them. CDR1 is SGHRS and CDR2 is YFSETQ in the germline V gene.

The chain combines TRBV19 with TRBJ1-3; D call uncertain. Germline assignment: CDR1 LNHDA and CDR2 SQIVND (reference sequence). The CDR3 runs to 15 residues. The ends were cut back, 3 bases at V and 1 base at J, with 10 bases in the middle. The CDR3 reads CASSMGRKSGNTIYF. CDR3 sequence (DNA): TGTGCCAGTAGTATGGGCAGAAAGTCTGGAAACACCATATATTTT.

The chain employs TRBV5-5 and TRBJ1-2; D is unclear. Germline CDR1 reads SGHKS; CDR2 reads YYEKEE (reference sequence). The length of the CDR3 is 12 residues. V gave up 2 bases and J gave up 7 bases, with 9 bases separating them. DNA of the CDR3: TGTGCCAGCAGCTTAGGCGACGGTGGCTACACCTTC. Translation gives CASSLGDGGYTF.

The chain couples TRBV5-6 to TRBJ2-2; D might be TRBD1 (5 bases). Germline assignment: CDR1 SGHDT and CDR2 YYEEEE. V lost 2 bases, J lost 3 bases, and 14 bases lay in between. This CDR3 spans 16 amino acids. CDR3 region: CASSLRDPGYTGELFF. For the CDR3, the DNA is TGTGCCAGCAGCTTACGCGACCCAGGGTACACCGGGGAGCTGTTTTTT.

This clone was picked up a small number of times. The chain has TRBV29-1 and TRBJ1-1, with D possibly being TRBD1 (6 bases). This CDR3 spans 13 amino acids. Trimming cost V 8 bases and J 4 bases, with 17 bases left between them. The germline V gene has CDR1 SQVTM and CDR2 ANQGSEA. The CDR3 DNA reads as TGCAGCTCCCTCCTCGGGGGCGGCACTGAAGCTTTCTTT. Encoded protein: CSSLLGGGTEAFF.

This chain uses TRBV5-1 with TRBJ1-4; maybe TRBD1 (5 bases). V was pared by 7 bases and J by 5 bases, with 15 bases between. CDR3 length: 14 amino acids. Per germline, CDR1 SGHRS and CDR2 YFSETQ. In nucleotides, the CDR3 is TGCGCCAGCCGTTTAGGGACTTTAAATGAAAAACTGTTTTTT. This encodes CASRLGTLNEKLFF.

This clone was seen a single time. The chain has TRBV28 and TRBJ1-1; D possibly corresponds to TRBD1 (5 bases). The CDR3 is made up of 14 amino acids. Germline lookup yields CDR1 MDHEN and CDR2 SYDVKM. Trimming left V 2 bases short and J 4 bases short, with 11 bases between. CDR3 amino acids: CASSLPGFGTEAFF. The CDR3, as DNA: TGTGCCAGCAGTTTACCAGGGTTCGGCACTGAAGCTTTCTTT.

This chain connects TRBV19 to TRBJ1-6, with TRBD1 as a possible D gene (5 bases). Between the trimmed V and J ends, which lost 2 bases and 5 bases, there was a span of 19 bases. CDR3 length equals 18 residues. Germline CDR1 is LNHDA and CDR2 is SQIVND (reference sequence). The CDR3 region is CASSINPGGVRNNSPLHF. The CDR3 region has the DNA TGTGCCAGTAGTATAAACCCCGGGGGGGTTCGAAATAATTCACCCCTCCACTTT. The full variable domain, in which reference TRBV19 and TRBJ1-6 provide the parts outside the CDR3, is DGGITQSPKYLFRKEGQNVTLSCEQNLNHDAMYWYRQDPGQGLRLIYYSQIVNDFQKGDIAEGYSVSREKKESFPLTVTSAQKNPTAFYLCASSINPGGVRNNSPLHFGNGTRLTVT.

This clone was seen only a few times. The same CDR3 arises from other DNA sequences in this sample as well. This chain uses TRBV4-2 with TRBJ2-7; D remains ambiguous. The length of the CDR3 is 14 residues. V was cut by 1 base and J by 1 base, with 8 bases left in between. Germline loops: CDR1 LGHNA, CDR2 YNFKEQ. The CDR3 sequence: CASSQGGSSYEQYF. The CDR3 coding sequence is TGTGCCAGCAGCCAAGGTGGGTCGTCCTACGAGCAGTACTTC.

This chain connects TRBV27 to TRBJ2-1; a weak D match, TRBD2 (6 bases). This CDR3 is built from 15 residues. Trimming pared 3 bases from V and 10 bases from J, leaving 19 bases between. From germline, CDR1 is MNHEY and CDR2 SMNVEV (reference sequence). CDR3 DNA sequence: TGTGCCAGCAGTTTCGGCGGGGACCCCCCCGGGGAGCAGTTCTTC. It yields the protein CASSFGGDPPGEQFF.

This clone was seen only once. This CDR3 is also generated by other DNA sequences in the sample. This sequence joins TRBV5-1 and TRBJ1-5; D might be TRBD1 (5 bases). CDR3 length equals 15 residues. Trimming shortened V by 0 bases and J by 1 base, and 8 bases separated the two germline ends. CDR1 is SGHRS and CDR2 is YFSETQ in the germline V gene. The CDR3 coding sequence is TGCGCCAGCAGCTTGGAAGGGGTAAGCAATCAGCCCCAGCATTTT. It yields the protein CASSLEGVSNQPQHF.

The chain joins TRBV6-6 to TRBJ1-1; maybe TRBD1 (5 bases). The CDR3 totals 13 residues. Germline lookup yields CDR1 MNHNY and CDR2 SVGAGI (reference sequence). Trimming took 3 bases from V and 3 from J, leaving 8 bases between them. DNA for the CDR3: TGTGCCAGCAGTTATAGGGACGACACTGAAGCTTTCTTT. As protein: CASSYRDDTEAFF.

The CDR3 bases are TGTGCCAGTTACCTCTCTCCGTCCAGCACAGATACGCAGTATTTT. Translated: CASYLSPSSTDTQYF. The chain recombines TRBV2 with TRBJ2-3; D uncertain. Between the trimmed V and J ends, which lost 9 bases and 0 bases, there was a span of 16 bases. The CDR3 loop spans 15 amino acids. Germline assignment: CDR1 SNHLY and CDR2 FYNNEI.

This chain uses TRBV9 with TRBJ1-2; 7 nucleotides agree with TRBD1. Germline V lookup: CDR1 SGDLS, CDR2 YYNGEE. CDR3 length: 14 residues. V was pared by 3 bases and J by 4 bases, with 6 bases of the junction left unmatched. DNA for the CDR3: TGTGCCAGCAGCGAACGACAGGGCATCTATGGCTACACCTTC. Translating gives CASSERQGIYGYTF. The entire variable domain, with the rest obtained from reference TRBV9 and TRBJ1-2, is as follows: DSGVTQTPKHLITATGQRVTLRCSPRSGDLSVYWYQQSLDQGLQFLIQYYNGEERAKGNILERFSAQQFPDLHSELNLSSLELGDSALYFCASSERQGIYGYTFGSGTRLTVV.